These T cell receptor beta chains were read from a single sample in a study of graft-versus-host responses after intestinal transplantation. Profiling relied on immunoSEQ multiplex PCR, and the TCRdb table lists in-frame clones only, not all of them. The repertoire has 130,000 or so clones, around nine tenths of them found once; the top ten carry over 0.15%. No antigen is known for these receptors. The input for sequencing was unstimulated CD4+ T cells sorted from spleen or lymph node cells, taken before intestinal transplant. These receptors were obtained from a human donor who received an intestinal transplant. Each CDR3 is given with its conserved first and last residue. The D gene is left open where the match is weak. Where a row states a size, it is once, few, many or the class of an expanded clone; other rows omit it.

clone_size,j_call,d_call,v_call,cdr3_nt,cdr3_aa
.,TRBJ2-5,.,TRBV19,TGTGCCAGTAGTAGGCAAGAGACCCAGTACTTC,CASSRQETQYF
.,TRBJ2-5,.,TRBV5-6,TGTGCCAGCAGCTTGGCGCGGAGGGCCCAAGAGACCCAGTACTTC,CASSLARRAQETQYF
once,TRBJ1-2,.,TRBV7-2,TGTGCCAGCAGCCCCCCACGGACTTATGGCTACACCTTC,CASSPPRTYGYTF
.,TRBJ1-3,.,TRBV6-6,TGTGCCAGCAGTTACGTACGGGGGGCGCCGGGAAACACCATATATTTT,CASSYVRGAPGNTIYF
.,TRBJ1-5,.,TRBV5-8,TGTGCCAGCAGCTCGCCTCAGCAAGATCAGCCCCAGCATTTT,CASSSPQQDQPQHF
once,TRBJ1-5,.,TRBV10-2,TGCGCCAGCAGTGACCCCGCTGGAGGGGCTCCCAATCAGCCCCAGCATTTT,CASSDPAGGAPNQPQHF
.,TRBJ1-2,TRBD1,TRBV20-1,TGCAGTGCTAGTACAGGGGGTGGCTACACCTTC,CSASTGGGYTF
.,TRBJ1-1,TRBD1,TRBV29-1,TGCACCACCTCGCCGGGACAGCACACTGAAGCTTTCTTT,CTTSPGQHTEAFF
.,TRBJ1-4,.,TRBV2,TGTGCCAGCAGTGAAGTCGGGGTACCTAATGAAAAACTGTTTTTT,CASSEVGVPNEKLFF
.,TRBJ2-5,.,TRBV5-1,TGCGCCAGCAGCTTGATGGCCCAAGAGACCCAGTACTTC,CASSLMAQETQYF
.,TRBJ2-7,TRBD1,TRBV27,TGTGCCAGCAGTTTGGGGACGACAGGGTCCTACGAGCAGTACTTC,CASSLGTTGSYEQYF
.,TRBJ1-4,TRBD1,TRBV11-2,TGTGCCAGCGGCTACGGACAGGGAAGAGAAAAACTGTTTTTT,CASGYGQGREKLFF
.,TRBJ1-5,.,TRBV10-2,TGCGCCAGCAGTTTGACAGATAGCAATCAGCCCCAGCATTTT,CASSLTDSNQPQHF
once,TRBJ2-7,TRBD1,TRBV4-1,TGCGCCAGCAGCCAAGGTGACAGGGGAAGCTTCGACGAGCAGTACTTC,CASSQGDRGSFDEQYF
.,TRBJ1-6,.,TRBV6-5,TGTGCCAGCAGTTACACAGGCAAAGAGGGTTCACCCCTCCACTTT,CASSYTGKEGSPLHF
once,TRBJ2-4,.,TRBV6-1,TGTGCCAGCAGATCTCGGCTAGCCAAAAACATTCAGTACTTC,CASRSRLAKNIQYF
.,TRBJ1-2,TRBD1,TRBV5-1,TGCGCCAGCAGCGTTACAGGGGGAGCTAACTATGGCTACACCTTC,CASSVTGGANYGYTF
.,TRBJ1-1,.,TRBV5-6,TGTGCCAGCAGCTTGGGACTGCTTGAAGCTTTCTTT,CASSLGLLEAFF
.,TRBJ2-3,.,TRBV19,TGTGCCAGTAGTATAATACAGGGCCCCACAGATACGCAGTATTTT,CASSIIQGPTDTQYF
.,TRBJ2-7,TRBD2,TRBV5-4,TGTGCCAGCAGCTCGCGCCTAGCGGGGGGGCGAAGAGAGCAGTACTTC,CASSSRLAGGRREQYF
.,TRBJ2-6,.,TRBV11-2,TGTGCCAGCAGCTTACAGGGATCACCTGGGGCCAACGTCCTGACTTTC,CASSLQGSPGANVLTF
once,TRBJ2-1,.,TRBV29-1,TGCAGCTCAAGTCTGGCACTAATGAGCAATGAGCAGTTCTTC,CSSSLALMSNEQFF
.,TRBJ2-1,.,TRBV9,TGTGCCAGCAGCGTAGTAGGGGGGGCTGAGCAGTTCTTC,CASSVVGGAEQFF
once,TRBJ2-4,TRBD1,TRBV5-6,TGTGCCAGCAGCTTGTATTCAGGGGGCGTCGACATTCAGTACTTC,CASSLYSGGVDIQYF
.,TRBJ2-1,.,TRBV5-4,TGTGCCAGCAGCTTGGGCCTAGAGCAGTTCTTC,CASSLGLEQFF
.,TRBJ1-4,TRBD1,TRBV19,TGTGCCAGTAGTCTCGGGACAGCCGGTGAAAAACTGTTTTTT,CASSLGTAGEKLFF
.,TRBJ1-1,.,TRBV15,TGTGCCTATGGGGGGGGCGCGGGGACTGAAGCTTTCTTT,CAYGGGAGTEAFF
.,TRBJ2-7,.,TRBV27,TGTGCCAGCAGGGGAAATTCCTACGAGCAGTACTTC,CASRGNSYEQYF
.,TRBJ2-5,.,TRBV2,TGTGCCAGCAGTCGGGACGGAGAGACCCAGTACTTC,CASSRDGETQYF
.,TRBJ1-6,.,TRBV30,TGTGCCTGGAGGATTTGGGGTTCACCCCTCCACTTT,CAWRIWGSPLHF
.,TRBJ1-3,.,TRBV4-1,TGCGCCAGCAGCCAAGTGAGGGTGTCCGGAGGCACCATATATTTT,CASSQVRVSGGTIYF
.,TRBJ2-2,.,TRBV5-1,TGCGCCAGCAGCTTGGGTCCTGGGACCGGGGAGCTGTTTTTT,CASSLGPGTGELFF
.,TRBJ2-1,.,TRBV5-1,TGCGCCAGCAGCACCAGGGTCGGCTACAATGAGCAGTTCTTC,CASSTRVGYNEQFF
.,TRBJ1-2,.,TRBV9,TGTGCCAGCAGCGTAGCTAGTAGTGGAGGGAGGTACTATGGCTACACCTTC,CASSVASSGGRYYGYTF